This T cell receptor beta chain came from a study of T cell repertoires and HLA-DP antigens. Findings of the study overall: Average cumulative frequency of previously undetected clones was roughly 36% against one allele and around 50% against the other.

Germline V lookup: CDR1 SQVTM, CDR2 ANQGSEA. V was pared by 6 bases and J by 1 base, with 6 bases between. The length of the CDR3 is 11 residues. Primers targeted 54 TRBV and 13 TRBJ segments. The protocol was immunoSEQ multiplex PCR, while the TCRdb copy is restricted to in-frame clones and leaves out a portion. The data hold 55,000 to 80,000 clones, with roughly 75% observed a single time. For this clone: Its antigen remains unidentified.

CD4+ T cells, purified by negative selection, averaged approximately 98% purity. Purity of the untouched CD4+ T cells was around 98%. The chain joins TRBV29-1 to TRBJ1-1; D is unresolved. Sequencing was carried out using CD4+ T cells from PBMCs. The receptor's source is a man aged 55 to 69 in good health and CMV-seronegative. Here the CDR3 reads CSVAWNTEAFF. CDR3 DNA sequence: TGCAGCGTGGCGTGGAACACTGAAGCTTTCTTT.